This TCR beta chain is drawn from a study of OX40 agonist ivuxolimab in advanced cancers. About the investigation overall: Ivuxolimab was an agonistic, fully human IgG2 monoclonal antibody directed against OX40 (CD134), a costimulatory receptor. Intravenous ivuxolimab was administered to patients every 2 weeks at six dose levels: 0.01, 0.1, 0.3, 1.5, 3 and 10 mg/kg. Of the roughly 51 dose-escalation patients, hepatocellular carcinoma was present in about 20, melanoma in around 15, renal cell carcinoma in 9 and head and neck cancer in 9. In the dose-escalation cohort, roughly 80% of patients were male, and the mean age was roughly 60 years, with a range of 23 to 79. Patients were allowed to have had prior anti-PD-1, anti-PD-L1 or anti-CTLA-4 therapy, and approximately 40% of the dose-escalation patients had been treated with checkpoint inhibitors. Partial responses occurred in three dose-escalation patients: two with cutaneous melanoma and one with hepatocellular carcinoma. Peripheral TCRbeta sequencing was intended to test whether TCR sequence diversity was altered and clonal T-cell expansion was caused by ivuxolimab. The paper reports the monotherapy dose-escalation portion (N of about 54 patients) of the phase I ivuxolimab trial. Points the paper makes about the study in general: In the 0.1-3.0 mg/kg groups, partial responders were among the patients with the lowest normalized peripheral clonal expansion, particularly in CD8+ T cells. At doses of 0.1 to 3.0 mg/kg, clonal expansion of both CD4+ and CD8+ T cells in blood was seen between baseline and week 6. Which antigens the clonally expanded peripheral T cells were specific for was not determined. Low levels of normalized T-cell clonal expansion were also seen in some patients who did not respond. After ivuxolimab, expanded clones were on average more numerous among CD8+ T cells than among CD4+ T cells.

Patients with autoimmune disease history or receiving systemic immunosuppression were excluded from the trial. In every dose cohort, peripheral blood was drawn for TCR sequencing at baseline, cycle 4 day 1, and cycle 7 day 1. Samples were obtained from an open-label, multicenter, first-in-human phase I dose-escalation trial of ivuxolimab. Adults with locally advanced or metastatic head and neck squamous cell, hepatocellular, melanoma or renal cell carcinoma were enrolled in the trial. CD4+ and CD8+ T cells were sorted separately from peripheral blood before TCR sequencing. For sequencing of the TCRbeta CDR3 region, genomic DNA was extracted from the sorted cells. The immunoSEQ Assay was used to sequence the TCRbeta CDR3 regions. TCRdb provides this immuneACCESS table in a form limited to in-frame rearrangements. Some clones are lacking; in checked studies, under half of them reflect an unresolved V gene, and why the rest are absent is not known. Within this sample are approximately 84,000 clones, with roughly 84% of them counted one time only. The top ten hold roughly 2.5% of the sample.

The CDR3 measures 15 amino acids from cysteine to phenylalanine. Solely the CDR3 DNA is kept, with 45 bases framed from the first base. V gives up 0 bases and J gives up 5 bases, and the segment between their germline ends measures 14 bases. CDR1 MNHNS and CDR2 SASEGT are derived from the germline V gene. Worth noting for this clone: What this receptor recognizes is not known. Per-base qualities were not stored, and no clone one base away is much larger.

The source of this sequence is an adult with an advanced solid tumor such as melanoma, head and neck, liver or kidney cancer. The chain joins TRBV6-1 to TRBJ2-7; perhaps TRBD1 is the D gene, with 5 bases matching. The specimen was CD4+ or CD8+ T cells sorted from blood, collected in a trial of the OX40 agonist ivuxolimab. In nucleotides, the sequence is TGTGCCAGCAGTGAAGCGCCGGGCAGGGCTAACGAGCAGTACTTC. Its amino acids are CASSEAPGRANEQYF.